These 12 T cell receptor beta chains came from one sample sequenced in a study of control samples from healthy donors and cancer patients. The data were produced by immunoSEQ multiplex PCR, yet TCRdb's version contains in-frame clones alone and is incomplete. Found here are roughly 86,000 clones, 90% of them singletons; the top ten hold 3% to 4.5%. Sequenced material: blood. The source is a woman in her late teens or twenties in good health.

CDR3 amino acids: CASSLQTRDRVSYEQYF. The CDR3, as DNA: TGCGCCAGCAGCTTGCAAACCCGGGACAGGGTGTCCTACGAGCAGTACTTC. The V gene is TRBV5-1, the J gene TRBJ2-7; 9 bases are shared with TRBD1. Germline-derived CDR1 and CDR2 are SGHRS and YFSETQ. V lost 1 base, J lost 1 base, and 9 bases stayed unmatched. The CDR3 spans 17 residues.

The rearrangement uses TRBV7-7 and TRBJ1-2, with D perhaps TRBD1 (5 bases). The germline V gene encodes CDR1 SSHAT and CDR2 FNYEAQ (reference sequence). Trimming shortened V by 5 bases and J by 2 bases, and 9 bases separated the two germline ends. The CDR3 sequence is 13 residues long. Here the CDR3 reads CASSTTENYGYTF. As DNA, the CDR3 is TGTGCCAGCAGCACGACAGAGAACTATGGCTACACCTTC.

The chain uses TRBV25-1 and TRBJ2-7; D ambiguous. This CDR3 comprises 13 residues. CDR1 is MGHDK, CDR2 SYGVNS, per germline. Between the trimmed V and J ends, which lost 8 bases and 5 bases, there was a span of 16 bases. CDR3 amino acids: CASGRGALDEQYF. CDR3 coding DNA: TGTGCCAGCGGAAGAGGAGCATTGGACGAGCAGTACTTC.

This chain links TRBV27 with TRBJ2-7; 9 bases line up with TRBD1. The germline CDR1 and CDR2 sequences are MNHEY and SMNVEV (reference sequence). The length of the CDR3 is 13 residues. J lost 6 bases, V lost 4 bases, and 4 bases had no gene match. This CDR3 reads CASSSGTGTEQYF. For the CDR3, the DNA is TGTGCCAGCAGTTCCGGGACAGGGACCGAGCAGTACTTC.

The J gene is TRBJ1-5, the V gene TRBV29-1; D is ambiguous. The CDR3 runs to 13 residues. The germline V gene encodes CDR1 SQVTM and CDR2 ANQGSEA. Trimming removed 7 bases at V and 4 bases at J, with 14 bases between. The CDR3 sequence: CSAVDGKNQPQHF. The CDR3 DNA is TGCAGCGCCGTGGACGGGAAAAATCAGCCCCAGCATTTT.

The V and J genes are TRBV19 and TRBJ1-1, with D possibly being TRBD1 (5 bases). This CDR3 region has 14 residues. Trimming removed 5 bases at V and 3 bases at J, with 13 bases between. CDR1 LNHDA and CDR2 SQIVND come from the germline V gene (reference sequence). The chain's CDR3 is CASSVIDRDTEAFF. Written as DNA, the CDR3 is TGTGCCAGTAGTGTTATTGACAGAGACACTGAAGCTTTCTTT.

The CDR3 spells CASSGPWTSISYEQYF. The CDR3 bases are TGTGCCAGCAGTGGACCTTGGACTAGTATCAGCTACGAGCAGTACTTC. This sequence joins TRBV2 and TRBJ2-7; 7 nucleotides match TRBD2. Germline V lookup: CDR1 SNHLY, CDR2 FYNNEI. This CDR3 has 16 residues. With V trimmed by 4 bases and J by 3 bases, 12 bases remained unmatched.

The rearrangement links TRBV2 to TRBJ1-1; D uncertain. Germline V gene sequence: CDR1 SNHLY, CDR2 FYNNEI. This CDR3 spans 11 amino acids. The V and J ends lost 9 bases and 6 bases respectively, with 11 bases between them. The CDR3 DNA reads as TGTGCCAGAGTCGGGATCGCTGAAGCTTTCTTT. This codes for CARVGIAEAFF.

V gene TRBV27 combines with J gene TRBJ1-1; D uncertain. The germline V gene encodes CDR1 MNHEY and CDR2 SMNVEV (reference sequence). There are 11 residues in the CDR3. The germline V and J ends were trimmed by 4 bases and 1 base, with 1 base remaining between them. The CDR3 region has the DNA TGTGCCAGCAGTTCGAACACTGAAGCTTTCTTT. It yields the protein CASSSNTEAFF.

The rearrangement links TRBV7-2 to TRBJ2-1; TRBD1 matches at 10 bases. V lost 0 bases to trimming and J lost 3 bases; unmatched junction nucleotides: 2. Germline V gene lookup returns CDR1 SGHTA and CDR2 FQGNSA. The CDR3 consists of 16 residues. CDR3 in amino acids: CASSLARTGGYNEQFF. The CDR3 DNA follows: TGTGCCAGCAGCTTAGCTAGGACAGGGGGCTACAATGAGCAGTTCTTC. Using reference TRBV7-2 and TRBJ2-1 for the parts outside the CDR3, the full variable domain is GAGVSQSPSNKVTEKGKDVELRCDPISGHTALYWYRQSLGQGLEFLIYFQGNSAPDKSGLPSDRFSAERTGGSVSTLTIQRTQQEDSAVYLCASSLARTGGYNEQFFGPGTRLTVL.

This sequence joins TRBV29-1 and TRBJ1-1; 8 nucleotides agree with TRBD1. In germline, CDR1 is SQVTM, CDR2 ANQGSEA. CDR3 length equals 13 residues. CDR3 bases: TGCACCCTATCGACAGGGGTTGGCACTGAAGCTTTCTTT. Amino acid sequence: CTLSTGVGTEAFF.

In nucleotides, the CDR3 is TGTGCCAGCAGCTTAGACCCGGATAACACTGAAGCTTTCTTT. It encodes CASSLDPDNTEAFF. The rearrangement uses TRBV11-1 and TRBJ1-1; D is uncertain. V lost 1 base to trimming and J lost 2 bases, with 8 bases between them. Germline lookup yields CDR1 SGHAT and CDR2 FQDESV (reference sequence). The CDR3 loop spans 14 amino acids. Full variable domain (rest looked up from reference TRBV11-1 and TRBJ1-1): EAEVAQSPRYKITEKSQAVAFWCDPISGHATLYWYRQILGQGPELLVQFQDESVVDDSQLPKDRFSAERLKGVDSTLKIQPAELGDSAMYLCASSLDPDNTEAFFGQGTRLTVV.